This T cell receptor (beta chain) was documented in a study of CD8+ T cells in alopecia areata. Whole-study results and caveats: Scalp sequencing captures resident alphabeta T cells of normal skin too. Between patients, shared TCR sequences were less clear than in mice. This was possibly due in part to HLA diversity in the patient population. Higher clonality was seen in lesional scalp than in normal scalp, especially in alopecia totalis/universalis.

CDR1 SNHLY and CDR2 FYNNEI come from the germline V gene. This CDR3 has 16 residues. V dropped 0 bases and J dropped 4; count of bases not matched to a gene: 8. In this sample, this clone turned up a few times. Antigen: not known. Following RNA extraction, reverse transcription yielded cDNA that acted as the sequencing template. TCRdb's copy holds only in-frame clones and misses some; the assay was immunoSEQ multiplex PCR. The repertoire includes 150,000 to 200,000 clones, about three fifths of them detected once, and about 4.3% sits in the top ten. Source material: CD4+ T cells sorted from blood. V is TRBV2 and J is TRBJ2-7, with 8 bases fitting TRBD2. The receptor was derived from a human donor in good health. The CDR3 DNA reads as TGTGCCAGCAGTGAAGCCCCTACGGGAGGGGGGTACGAGCAGTACTTC. Its protein is CASSEAPTGGGYEQYF.